This T cell receptor (beta chain) appears in the sequencing data of a study of blood T cell repertoires in COVID-19 (dated by TCRdb to about 2020). About the full investigation: Collaborator samples came from the United States, Italy and Spain and covered acute and convalescent phases of COVID-19. Deeply sampled blood TCRbeta repertoires from subjects exposed to, actively infected with, or recovered from COVID-19 were included in the dataset. The samples were drawn from two sources: the first 160 participants of the ongoing ImmuneRACE study, and 1,000 to 1,500 subjects contributed by 6 global collaborators. HLA class I and class II types, where available, came from metadata supplied by the sample provider rather than from assay-based typing. The repertoires were released in a freely available public database intended as a resource for research on the immune response to SARS-CoV-2. A de-identified subject ID, COVID-19 status, age in years and sex were almost always included in the sample metadata. The material from the prospective study consisted of cDNA or gDNA derived from T cells, B-cell-depleted T cells, or PBMCs.

TCRbeta CDR3 regions were amplified from genomic DNA by means of the immunoSEQ Assay, a bias-controlled multiplex PCR. Concerning the study's data processing: Within the assay, amplification of reference gene primers was used to estimate how many nucleated cells each sample contained. To quantify the absolute abundance of each unique TCRbeta CDR3 rearrangement, sequence reads were collapsed and filtered. For each sample, productive Simpson clonality was calculated as the square root of Simpson's diversity index over productive rearrangements. Drawn from immuneACCESS, this table holds only the in-frame rearrangements with V and J called that TCRdb kept. Clones are partly lost; checked studies trace under half to an unresolved V gene and leave the rest unexplained. The D gene and trimming were derived from the DNA, and the V and J assignments and clone size from that table. Counted in this sample were 140,000 to 150,000 clones; more than 85% of them appeared once. The ten largest clonotypes hold around 3% of the sample.

Collaborating institutions collected whole blood in K2EDTA tubes following their own protocols. Collaborator samples were shipped for TCRbeta analysis as frozen whole blood, isolated PBMCs, or DNA extracted from either sample type. Note on this clone: Its antigen target is currently unknown. Base qualities were left out, and no much larger clone turns up one base away.

V gives up 3 bases and J gives up 5 bases, and the segment between their germline ends measures 13 bases. The CDR3, from cysteine to phenylalanine, totals 14 residues. Only the CDR3 portion is preserved as DNA: 42 bases, with reading frame beginning at the first base. The germline V gene sets CDR1 to KGHSH and CDR2 to LQKENI. Overall study outcomes, separate from this receptor: The quantity of clinical and demographic metadata differed by source and by participant and was supplied without curation.

The sequence was obtained from a man aged 55-75 years with active or convalescent COVID-19. The sample taken for sequencing was peripheral blood. Recombination joined TRBV18 with TRBJ1-2, and TRBD1 may be the D gene, going by 5 matching bases. The encoded CDR3 is CASSPNAGWYGYTF. The nucleotides read TGTGCCAGCTCACCGAACGCAGGGTGGTATGGCTACACCTTC.